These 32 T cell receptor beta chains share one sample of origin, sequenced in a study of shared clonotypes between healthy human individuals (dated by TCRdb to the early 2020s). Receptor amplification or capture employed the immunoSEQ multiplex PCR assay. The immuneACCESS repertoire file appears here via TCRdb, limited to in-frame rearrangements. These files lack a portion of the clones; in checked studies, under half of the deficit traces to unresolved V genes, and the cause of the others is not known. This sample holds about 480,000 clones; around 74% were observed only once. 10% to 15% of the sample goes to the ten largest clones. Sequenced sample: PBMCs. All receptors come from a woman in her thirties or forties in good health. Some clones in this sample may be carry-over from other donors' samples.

CDR3 in amino acids: CASSDQTSASTDTQYF. DNA for the CDR3: TGTGCCAGCAGTGACCAGACTAGCGCCAGCACAGATACGCAGTATTTT. The V call is TRBV6-4, the J call TRBJ2-3, with TRBD2 matching over 8 bases. V shed 2 bases, J shed 0 bases, and the junction held 4 bases outside the gene matches. Germline V lookup: CDR1 MRHNA, CDR2 SNTAGT. The CDR3 has 16 residues.

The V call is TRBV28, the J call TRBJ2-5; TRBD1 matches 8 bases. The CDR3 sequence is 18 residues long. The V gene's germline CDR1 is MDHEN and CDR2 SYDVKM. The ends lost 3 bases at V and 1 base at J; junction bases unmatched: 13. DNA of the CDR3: TGTGCCAGCAGTTTCGGACAGGGACCCTTCAAATCCCAAGAGACCCAGTACTTC. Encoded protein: CASSFGQGPFKSQETQYF. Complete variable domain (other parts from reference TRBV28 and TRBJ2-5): DVKVTQSSRYLVKRTGEKVFLECVQDMDHENMFWYRQDPGLGLRLIYFSYDVKMKEKGDIPEGYSVSREKKERFSLILESASTNQTSMYLCASSFGQGPFKSQETQYFGPGTRLLVL.

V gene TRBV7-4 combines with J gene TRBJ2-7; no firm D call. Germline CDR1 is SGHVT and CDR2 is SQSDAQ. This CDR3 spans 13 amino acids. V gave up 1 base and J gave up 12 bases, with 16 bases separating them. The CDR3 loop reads CASSLGVGPRPYF. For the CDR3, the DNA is TGTGCCAGCAGCTTAGGGGTTGGGCCCAGGCCGTACTTC.

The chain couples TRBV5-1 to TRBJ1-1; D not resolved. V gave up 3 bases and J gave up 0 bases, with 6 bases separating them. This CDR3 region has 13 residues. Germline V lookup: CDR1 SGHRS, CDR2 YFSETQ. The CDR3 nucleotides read TGCGCCAGCAGCTCGAGTATGAACACTGAAGCTTTCTTT. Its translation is CASSSSMNTEAFF.

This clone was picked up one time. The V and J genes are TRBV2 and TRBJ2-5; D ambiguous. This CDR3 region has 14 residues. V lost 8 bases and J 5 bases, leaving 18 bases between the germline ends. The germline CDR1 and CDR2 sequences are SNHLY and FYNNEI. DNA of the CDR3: TGTGCCAGCCAATTTGATTTGTTTCGGGAGACCCAGTACTTC. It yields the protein CASQFDLFRETQYF.

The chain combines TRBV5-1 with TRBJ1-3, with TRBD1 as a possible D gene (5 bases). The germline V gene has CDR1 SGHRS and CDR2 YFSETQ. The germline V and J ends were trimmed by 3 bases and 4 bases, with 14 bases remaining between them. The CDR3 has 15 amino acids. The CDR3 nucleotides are TGCGCCAGCAGCTCGAACGGCGAGGGGGGAAACACCATATATTTT. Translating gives CASSSNGEGGNTIYF.

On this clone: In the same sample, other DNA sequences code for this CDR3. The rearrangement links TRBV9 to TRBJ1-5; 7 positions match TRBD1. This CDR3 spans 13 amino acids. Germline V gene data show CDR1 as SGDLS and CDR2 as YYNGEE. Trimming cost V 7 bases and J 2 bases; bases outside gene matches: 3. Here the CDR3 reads CASSTGGNQPQHF. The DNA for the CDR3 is TGTGCCAGCTCCACAGGGGGCAATCAGCCCCAGCATTTT.

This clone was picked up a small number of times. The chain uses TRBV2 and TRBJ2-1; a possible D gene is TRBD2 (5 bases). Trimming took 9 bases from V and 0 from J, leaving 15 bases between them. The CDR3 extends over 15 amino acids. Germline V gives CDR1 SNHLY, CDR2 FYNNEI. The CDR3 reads CASEGRRSSYNEQFF. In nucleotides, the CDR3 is TGTGCCAGTGAGGGTCGGCGGAGCTCCTACAATGAGCAGTTCTTC.

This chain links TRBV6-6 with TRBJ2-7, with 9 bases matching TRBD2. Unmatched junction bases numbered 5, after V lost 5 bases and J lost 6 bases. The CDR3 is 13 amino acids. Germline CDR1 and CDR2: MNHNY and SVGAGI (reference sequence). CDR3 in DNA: TGTGCCAGCAGTCAGGGACTAGCCCGCGAGCAGTACTTC. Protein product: CASSQGLAREQYF.

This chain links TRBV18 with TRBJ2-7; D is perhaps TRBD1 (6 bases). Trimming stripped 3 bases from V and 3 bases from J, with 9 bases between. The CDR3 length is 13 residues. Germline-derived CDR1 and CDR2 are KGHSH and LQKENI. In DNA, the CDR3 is TGTGCCAGCTCACCGGGACACGGCTACGAGCAGTACTTC. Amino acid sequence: CASSPGHGYEQYF.

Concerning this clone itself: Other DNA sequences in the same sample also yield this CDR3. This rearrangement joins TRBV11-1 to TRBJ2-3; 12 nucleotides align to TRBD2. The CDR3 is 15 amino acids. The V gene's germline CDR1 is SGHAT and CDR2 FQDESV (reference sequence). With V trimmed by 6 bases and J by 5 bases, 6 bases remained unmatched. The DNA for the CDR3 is TGTGCCAGCAGTCCTAGCGGGAGGGCAGGAGATACGCAGTATTTT. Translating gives CASSPSGRAGDTQYF.

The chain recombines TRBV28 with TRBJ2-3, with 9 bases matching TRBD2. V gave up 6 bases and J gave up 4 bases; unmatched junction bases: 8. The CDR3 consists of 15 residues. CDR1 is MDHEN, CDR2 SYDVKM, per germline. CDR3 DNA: TGTGCCAGCAGCCGCGGGAGGGCCTCGGCAGATACGCAGTATTTT. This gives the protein CASSRGRASADTQYF.

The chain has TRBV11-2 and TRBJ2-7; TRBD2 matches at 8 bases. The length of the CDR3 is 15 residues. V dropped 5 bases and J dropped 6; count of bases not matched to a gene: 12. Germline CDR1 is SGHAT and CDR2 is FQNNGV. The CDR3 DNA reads TGTGCCAGCAGCCTAATGACAGCGGGAGTAATCGAGCAGTACTTC. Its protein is CASSLMTAGVIEQYF.

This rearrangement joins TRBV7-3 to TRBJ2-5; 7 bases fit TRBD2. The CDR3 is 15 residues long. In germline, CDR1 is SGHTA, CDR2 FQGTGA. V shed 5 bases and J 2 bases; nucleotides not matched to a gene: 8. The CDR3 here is CASSPQRGPQETQYF. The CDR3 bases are TGTGCCAGCAGCCCCCAGCGGGGACCACAAGAGACCCAGTACTTC.

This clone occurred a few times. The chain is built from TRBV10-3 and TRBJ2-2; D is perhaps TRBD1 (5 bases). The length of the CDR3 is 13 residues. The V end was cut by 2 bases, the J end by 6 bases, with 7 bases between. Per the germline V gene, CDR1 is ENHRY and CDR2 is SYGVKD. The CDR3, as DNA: TGTGCCATCAGTGAGAAAGGGGCCGGGGAGCTGTTTTTT. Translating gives CAISEKGAGELFF.

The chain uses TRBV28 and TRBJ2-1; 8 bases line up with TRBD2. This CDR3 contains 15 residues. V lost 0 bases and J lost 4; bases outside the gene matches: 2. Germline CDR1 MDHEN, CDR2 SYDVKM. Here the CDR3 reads CASSLWSGSYNEQFF. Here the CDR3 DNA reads TGTGCCAGCAGTTTATGGAGCGGGAGTTACAATGAGCAGTTCTTC.

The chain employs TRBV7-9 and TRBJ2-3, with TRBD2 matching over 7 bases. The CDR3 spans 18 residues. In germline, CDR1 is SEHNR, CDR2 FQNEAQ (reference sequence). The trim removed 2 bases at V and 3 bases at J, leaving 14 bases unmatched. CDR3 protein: CASSLNRPRLAITDTQYF. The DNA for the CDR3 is TGTGCCAGCAGCTTAAATCGTCCGAGACTAGCTATAACAGATACGCAGTATTTT.

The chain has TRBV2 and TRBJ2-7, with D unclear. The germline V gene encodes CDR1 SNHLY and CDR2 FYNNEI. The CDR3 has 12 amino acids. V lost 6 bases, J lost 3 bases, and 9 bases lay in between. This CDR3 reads CASSFARYEQYF. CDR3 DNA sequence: TGTGCCAGCAGCTTCGCCCGCTACGAGCAGTACTTC.

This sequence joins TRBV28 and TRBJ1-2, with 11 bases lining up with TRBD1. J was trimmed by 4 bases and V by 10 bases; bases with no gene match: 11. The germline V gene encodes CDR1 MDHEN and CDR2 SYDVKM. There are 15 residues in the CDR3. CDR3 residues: CAIEDRGRGVYGYTF. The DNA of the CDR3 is TGTGCCATTGAGGACAGGGGGCGTGGGGTCTATGGCTACACCTTC.

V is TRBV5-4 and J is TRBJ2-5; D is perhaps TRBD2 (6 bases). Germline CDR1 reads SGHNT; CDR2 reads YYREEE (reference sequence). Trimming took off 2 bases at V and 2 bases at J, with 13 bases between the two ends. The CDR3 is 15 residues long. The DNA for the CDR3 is TGTGCCAGCAGCTTAACGGGAGTTTTACAAGAGACCCAGTACTTC. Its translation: CASSLTGVLQETQYF.

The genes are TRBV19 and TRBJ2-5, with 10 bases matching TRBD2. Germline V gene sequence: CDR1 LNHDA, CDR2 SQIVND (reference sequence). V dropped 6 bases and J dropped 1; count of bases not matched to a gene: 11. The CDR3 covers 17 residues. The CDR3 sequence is CASRRGLAGVGQETQYF. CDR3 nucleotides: TGTGCCAGTAGAAGGGGGCTAGCGGGAGTGGGCCAAGAGACCCAGTACTTC.

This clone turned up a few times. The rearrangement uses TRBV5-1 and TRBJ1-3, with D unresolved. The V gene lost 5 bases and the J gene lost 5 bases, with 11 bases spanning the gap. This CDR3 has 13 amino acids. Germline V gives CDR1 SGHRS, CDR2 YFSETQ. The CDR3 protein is CASRGSVRNTIYF. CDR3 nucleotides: TGCGCCAGCAGGGGATCAGTGAGAAACACCATATATTTT.

The CDR3 reads CASSVTSGRAVNTGELFF. The CDR3 nucleotides read TGTGCCAGCAGCGTAACTAGCGGGAGGGCCGTGAACACCGGGGAGCTGTTTTTT. This chain links TRBV9 with TRBJ2-2; 13 bases are a match to TRBD2. The ends lost 1 base at V and 1 base at J; junction bases unmatched: 4. Looked up from germline, CDR1 is SGDLS and CDR2 is YYNGEE. This CDR3 spans 18 amino acids. Complete variable domain (other parts from reference TRBV9 and TRBJ2-2): DSGVTQTPKHLITATGQRVTLRCSPRSGDLSVYWYQQSLDQGLQFLIQYYNGEERAKGNILERFSAQQFPDLHSELNLSSLELGDSALYFCASSVTSGRAVNTGELFFGEGSRLTVL.

The CDR3 sequence is CASSEGQTINYGYTF. For the CDR3, the DNA is TGTGCCAGCAGTGAAGGACAGACTATTAACTATGGCTACACCTTC. This chain uses TRBV6-1 with TRBJ1-2; D is possibly TRBD1 (5 bases). Trimming shortened V by 1 base and J by 1 base, and 10 bases separated the two germline ends. Looked up from germline, CDR1 is MNHNS and CDR2 is SASEGT. CDR3 length equals 15 residues.

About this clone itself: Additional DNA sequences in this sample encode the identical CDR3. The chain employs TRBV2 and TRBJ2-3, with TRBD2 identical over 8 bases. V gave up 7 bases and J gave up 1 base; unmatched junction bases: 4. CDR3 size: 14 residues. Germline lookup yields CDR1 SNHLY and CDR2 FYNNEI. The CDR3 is CASNPTSGTDTQYF. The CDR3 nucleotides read TGTGCCAGCAATCCGACTAGCGGCACAGATACGCAGTATTTT.

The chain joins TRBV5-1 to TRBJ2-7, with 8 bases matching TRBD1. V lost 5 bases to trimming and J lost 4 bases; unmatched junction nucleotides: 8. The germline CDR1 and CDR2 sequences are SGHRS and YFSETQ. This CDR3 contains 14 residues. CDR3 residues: CASRRGTGSYEQYF. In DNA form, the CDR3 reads TGCGCCAGCAGGCGTGGGACAGGCTCGTACGAGCAGTACTTC.

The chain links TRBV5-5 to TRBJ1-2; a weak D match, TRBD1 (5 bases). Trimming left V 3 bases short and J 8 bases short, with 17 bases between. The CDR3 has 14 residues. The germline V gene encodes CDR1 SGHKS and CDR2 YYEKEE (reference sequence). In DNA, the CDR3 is TGTGCCAGCAGCTGGGAGCAGGGATCGAGGGGCTACACCTTC. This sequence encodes CASSWEQGSRGYTF.

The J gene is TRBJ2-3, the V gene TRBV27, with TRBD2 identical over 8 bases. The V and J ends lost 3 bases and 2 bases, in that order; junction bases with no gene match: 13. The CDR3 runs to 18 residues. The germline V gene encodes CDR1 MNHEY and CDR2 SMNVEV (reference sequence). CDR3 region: CASSLRAGALSFTDTQYF. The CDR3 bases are TGTGCCAGCAGTTTGAGAGCGGGAGCGCTGTCTTTCACAGATACGCAGTATTTT.

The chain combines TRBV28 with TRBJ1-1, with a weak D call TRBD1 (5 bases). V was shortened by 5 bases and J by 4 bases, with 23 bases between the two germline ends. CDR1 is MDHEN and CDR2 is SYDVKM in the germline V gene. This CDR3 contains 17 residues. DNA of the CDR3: TGTGCCAGCAGTCTAGGCCGGGGCAGTAGGCTGCTCACTGAAGCTTTCTTT. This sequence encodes CASSLGRGSRLLTEAFF.

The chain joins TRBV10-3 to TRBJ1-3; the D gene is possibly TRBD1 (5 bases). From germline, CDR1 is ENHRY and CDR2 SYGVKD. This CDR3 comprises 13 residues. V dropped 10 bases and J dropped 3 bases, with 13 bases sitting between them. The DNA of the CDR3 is TGTGCCACCTATCTAGGGGTTGGAAACACCATATATTTT. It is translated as CATYLGVGNTIYF.

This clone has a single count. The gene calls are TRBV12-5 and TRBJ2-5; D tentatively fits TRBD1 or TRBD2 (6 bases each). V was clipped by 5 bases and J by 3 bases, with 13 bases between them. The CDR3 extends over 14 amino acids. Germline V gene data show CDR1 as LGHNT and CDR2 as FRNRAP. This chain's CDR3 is CASGHPRGEETQYF. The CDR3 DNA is TGTGCTAGTGGTCACCCGAGGGGGGAAGAGACCCAGTACTTC.

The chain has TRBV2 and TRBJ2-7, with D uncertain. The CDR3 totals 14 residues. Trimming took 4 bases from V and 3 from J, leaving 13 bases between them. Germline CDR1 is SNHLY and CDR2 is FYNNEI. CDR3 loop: CASSVSAHGYEQYF. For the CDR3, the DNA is TGTGCCAGCAGTGTGAGCGCCCATGGCTACGAGCAGTACTTC.